The subject of this entry is one TCR beta chain. Its target is unknown. These data belong to a study of identical twins. Study-wide points: Donors were not followed over many years; analysis was cross-sectional.

TCRdb called the 5' RACE reads again in MiXCR, with one record for every CDR3 protein. This sample has 500,000 to 550,000 distinct CDR3 sequences; about 20% occur once, and the top ten carry approximately 0.5%. Trimming took off 6 bases at V and 2 bases at J, with 14 bases between the two ends. The CDR3 totals 14 residues. Germline CDR1 reads DFQATT; CDR2 reads SNEGSKA (reference sequence). These data also formed part of another study, on yellow fever vaccine responses in identical twins.

The TCR sequence derives from a woman aged 18-30 years in good health. Input material: CD4+ T cells sorted from blood. The chain joins TRBV20-1 to TRBJ2-4; TRBD1 might be the D (6 bases). Here the CDR3 reads CSANPGHPKNIQYF. The DNA of the CDR3 is TGCAGTGCGAATCCGGGACACCCCAAAAACATTCAGTACTTC.